Below are 9 T cell receptor beta chains sequenced from a single sample in a study of cytotoxic CD8 clonotypes in ibrutinib-treated CLL. The method was immunoSEQ multiplex PCR; TCRdb's version includes in-frame clones alone and lacks a portion of them. Of tens of thousands of clones in the sample, roughly 58% were seen once. The specimen comprised PBMCs, sampled at disease progression, from a patient treated with ibrutinib. The receptors here all came from a human donor with chronic lymphocytic leukemia.

This clone has just a few counts. V gene TRBV11-2 combines with J gene TRBJ2-7; no clear D gene. The CDR3 has 13 amino acids. Germline V lookup: CDR1 SGHAT, CDR2 FQNNGV. V dropped 1 base and J dropped 2 bases, with 6 bases sitting between them. CDR3 in DNA: TGTGCCAGCAGCTTAGTGGCAGCCTACGAGCAGTACTTC. Translating it yields CASSLVAAYEQYF.

V and J are TRBV6-4 and TRBJ1-1; possibly TRBD1 for D (5 bases). Germline loops: CDR1 MRHNA, CDR2 SNTAGT. V lost 3 bases and J 11 bases, leaving 13 bases between the germline ends. The CDR3 length is 12 residues. This CDR3 reads CASSDRWGTAFF. The CDR3 bases are TGTGCCAGCAGTGATCGGTGGGGGACGGCTTTCTTT.

This clone showed up just a few times. The V call is TRBV9, the J call TRBJ2-3; D assignment may be TRBD1 or TRBD2 (6 bases each). This CDR3 is built from 15 residues. CDR1 and CDR2 (germline): SGDLS, YYNGEE. V gave up 0 bases and J gave up 5 bases, with 13 bases separating them. The CDR3 DNA reads as TGTGCCAGCAGCGTAGGTGGGGGGCCGGGAGATACGCAGTATTTT. It specifies CASSVGGGPGDTQYF. Variable domain in full (rest from reference TRBV9 and TRBJ2-3): DSGVTQTPKHLITATGQRVTLRCSPRSGDLSVYWYQQSLDQGLQFLIQYYNGEERAKGNILERFSAQQFPDLHSELNLSSLELGDSALYFCASSVGGGPGDTQYFGPGTRLTVL.

This clone has a handful of counts. The chain joins TRBV19 to TRBJ1-4; 7 bases align to TRBD1. The V segment lost 4 bases and the J segment 5 bases; nucleotides outside the gene matches: 10. CDR1 and CDR2 from the germline V gene are LNHDA and SQIVND (reference sequence). This CDR3 is built from 16 residues. CDR3 amino acids: CASSTQTGVTNEKLFF. CDR3 coding DNA: TGTGCCAGTAGTACGCAAACAGGGGTGACAAATGAAAAACTGTTTTTT.

The gene calls are TRBV6-5 and TRBJ2-1, with 8 nucleotides matching TRBD1. This CDR3 comprises 14 residues. After removal of 6 bases from V and 5 bases from J, the junction contained 6 bases not matched to a gene. Germline CDR1 is MNHEY and CDR2 is SVGAGI. Here the CDR3 DNA reads TGTGCCAGCAGGGCCGGACAGGGAAACAATGAGCAGTTCTTC. Translation: CASRAGQGNNEQFF.

The rearrangement uses TRBV7-8 and TRBJ1-2; D possibly corresponds to TRBD1 (6 bases). CDR1 and CDR2 (germline): SGHVS, FQNEAQ. The CDR3 extends over 16 amino acids. Trimming stripped 4 bases from V and 8 bases from J, with 23 bases between. This CDR3 reads CASSSPSTGGVSGYTF. As DNA, the CDR3 is TGTGCCAGCAGCTCACCTTCGACAGGTGGGGTTTCCGGCTACACCTTC.

CDR3 in DNA: TGTGCCAGCGCCTATACCCCGGGGGAAGCTTTCTTT. Its protein is CASAYTPGEAFF. The chain carries TRBV27 and TRBJ1-1; D is undetermined. The CDR3 extends over 12 amino acids. The germline V gene encodes CDR1 MNHEY and CDR2 SMNVEV (reference sequence). V was pared by 8 bases and J by 8 bases, with 15 bases between.

This clone came up once. V usage is TRBV6-5 and J usage is TRBJ2-6; TRBD1 matches at 7 bases. CDR1 and CDR2 from the germline V gene are MNHEY and SVGAGI. CDR3 size: 16 residues. Trimming at V came to 2 bases and at J to 2 bases, leaving 3 bases not matched to a gene. In DNA form, the CDR3 reads TGTGCCAGCAGTTACCCCCAGGGGGCTGGGGCCAACGTCCTGACTTTC. Its translation is CASSYPQGAGANVLTF.

This clone was seen only a few times. This same CDR3 is encoded by further DNA sequences in the sample. The chain links TRBV30 to TRBJ2-1; D gene unclear. Trimming removed 0 bases from V and 0 bases from J, with 6 bases in between. The CDR3 covers 14 residues. CDR1 and CDR2 from the germline V gene are GTSNPN and SVGIG (reference sequence). Here the CDR3 reads CAWSVGGSYNEQFF. The CDR3 coding sequence is TGTGCCTGGAGTGTAGGCGGCTCCTACAATGAGCAGTTCTTC. The full variable domain, in which reference TRBV30 and TRBJ2-1 provide the parts outside the CDR3, is SQTIHQWPATLVQPVGSPLSLECTVEGTSNPNLYWYRQAAGRGLQLLFYSVGIGQISSEVPQNLSASRPQDRQFILSSKKLLLSDSGFYLCAWSVGGSYNEQFFGPGTRLTVL.